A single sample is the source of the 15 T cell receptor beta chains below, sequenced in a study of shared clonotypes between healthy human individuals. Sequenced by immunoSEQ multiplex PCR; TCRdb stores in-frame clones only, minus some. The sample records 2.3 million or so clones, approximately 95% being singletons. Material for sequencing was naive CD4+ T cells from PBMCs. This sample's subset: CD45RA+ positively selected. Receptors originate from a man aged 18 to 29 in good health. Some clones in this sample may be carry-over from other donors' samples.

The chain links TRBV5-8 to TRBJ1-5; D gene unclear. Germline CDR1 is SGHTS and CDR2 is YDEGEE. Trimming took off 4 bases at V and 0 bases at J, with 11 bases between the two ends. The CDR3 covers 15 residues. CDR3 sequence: CASSLGGVSNQPQHF. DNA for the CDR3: TGTGCCAGCAGCCTAGGCGGGGTTAGCAATCAGCCCCAGCATTTT.

This chain's CDR3 is CASARGRANVLTF. The CDR3, as DNA: TGTGCCAGCGCGAGGGGTAGGGCCAACGTCCTGACTTTC. The chain carries TRBV5-6 and TRBJ2-6; the D call may be TRBD1 or TRBD2 (5 bases each). Trimming removed 7 bases at V and 5 bases at J, with 10 bases between. This CDR3 is built from 13 residues. Germline CDR1 SGHDT, CDR2 YYEEEE.

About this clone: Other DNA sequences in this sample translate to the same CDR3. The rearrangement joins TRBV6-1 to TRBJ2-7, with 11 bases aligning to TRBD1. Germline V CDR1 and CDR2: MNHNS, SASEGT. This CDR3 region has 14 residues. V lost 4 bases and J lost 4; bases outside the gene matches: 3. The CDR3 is CASSVGDRGYEQYF. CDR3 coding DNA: TGTGCCAGCAGTGTGGGGGACAGGGGGTACGAGCAGTACTTC.

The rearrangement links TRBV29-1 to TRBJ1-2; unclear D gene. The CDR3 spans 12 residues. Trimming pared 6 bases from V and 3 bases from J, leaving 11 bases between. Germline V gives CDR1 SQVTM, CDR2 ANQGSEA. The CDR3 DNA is TGCAGCGTATCCGAGCTCGACTATGGCTACACCTTC. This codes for CSVSELDYGYTF. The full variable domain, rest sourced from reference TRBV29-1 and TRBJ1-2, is SAVISQKPSRDICQRGTSLTIQCQVDSQVTMMFWYRQQPGQSLTLIATANQGSEATYESGFVIDKFPISRPNLTFSTLTVSNMSPEDSSIYLCSVSELDYGYTFGSGTRLTVV.

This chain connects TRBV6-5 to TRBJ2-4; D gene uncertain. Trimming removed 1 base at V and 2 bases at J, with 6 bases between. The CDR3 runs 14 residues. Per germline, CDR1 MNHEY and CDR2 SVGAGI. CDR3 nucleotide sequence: TGTGCCAGCAGTTACTTAAGTTCCAAAAACATTCAGTACTTC. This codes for CASSYLSSKNIQYF.

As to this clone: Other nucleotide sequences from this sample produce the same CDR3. CDR3 DNA sequence: TGTGCCAGCAGTTCACAGGGAGGAACCGGGGAGCTGTTTTTT. As protein: CASSSQGGTGELFF. The J gene is TRBJ2-2, the V gene TRBV28; possibly TRBD1 or TRBD2 for D (6 bases each). V was pared by 4 bases and J by 5 bases, with 11 bases between. Germline lookup yields CDR1 MDHEN and CDR2 SYDVKM. The CDR3 spans 14 residues.

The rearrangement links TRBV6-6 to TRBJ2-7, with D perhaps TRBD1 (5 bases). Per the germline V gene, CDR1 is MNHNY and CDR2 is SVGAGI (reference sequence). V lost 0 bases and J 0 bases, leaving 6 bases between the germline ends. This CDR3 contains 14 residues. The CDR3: CASSYSDNSYEQYF. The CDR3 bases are TGTGCCAGCAGTTACTCGGACAACTCCTACGAGCAGTACTTC.

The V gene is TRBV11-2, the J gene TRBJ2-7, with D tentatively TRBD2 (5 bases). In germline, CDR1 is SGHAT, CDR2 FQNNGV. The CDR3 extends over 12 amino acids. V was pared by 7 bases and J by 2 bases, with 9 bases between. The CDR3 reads CASTYSAYEQYF. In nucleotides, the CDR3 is TGTGCCAGCACCTATAGCGCCTACGAGCAGTACTTC.

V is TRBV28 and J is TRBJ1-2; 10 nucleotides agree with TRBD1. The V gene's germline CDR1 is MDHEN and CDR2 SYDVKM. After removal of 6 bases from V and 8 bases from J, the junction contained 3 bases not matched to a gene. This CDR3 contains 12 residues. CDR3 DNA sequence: TGTGCCAGCAGCGACAGGGGGCTCGGCTACACCTTC. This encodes CASSDRGLGYTF.

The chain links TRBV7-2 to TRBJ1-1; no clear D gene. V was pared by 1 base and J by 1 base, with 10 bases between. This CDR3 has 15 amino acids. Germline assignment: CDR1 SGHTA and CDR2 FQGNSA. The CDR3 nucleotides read TGTGCCAGCAGCTTAGAGGGTAGCTGGAACACTGAAGCTTTCTTT. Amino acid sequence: CASSLEGSWNTEAFF. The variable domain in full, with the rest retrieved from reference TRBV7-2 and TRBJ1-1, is GAGVSQSPSNKVTEKGKDVELRCDPISGHTALYWYRQSLGQGLEFLIYFQGNSAPDKSGLPSDRFSAERTGGSVSTLTIQRTQQEDSAVYLCASSLEGSWNTEAFFGQGTRLTVV.

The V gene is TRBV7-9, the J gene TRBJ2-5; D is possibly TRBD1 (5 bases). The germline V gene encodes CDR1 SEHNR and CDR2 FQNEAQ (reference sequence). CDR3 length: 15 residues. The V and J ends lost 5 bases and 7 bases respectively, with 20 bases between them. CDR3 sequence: CASSPYPGQGGTQYF. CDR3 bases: TGTGCCAGCAGCCCCTACCCCGGGCAGGGTGGGACCCAGTACTTC.

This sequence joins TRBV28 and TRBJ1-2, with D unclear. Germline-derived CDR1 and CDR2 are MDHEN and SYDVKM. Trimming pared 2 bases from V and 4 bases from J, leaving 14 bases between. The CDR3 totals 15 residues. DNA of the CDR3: TGTGCCAGCAGTTTAGGTGGCGGAATTTCCTATGGCTACACCTTC. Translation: CASSLGGGISYGYTF.

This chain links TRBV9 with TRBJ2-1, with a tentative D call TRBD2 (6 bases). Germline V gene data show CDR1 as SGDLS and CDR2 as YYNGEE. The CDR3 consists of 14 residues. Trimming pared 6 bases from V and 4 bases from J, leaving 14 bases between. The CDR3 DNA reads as TGTGCCAGCAAGCCAGCGGGTAGATACAATGAGCAGTTCTTC. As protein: CASKPAGRYNEQFF.

CDR3 region: CARRNHPDTGQETQYF. The DNA for the CDR3 is TGTGCCAGACGGAACCACCCGGACACCGGCCAAGAGACCCAGTACTTC. This chain uses TRBV19 with TRBJ2-5; perhaps TRBD1 as D (5 bases). CDR1 is LNHDA, CDR2 SQIVND, per germline (reference sequence). Trimming left V 9 bases short and J 1 base short, with 21 bases between. CDR3 size: 16 residues.

The CDR3 DNA reads TGCGCCAGCAGCCTTGTTGGGACAGGGGGTAATTCACCCCTCCACTTT. It codes for CASSLVGTGGNSPLHF. The chain links TRBV4-1 to TRBJ1-6; 11 bases are a match to TRBD1. The germline CDR1 and CDR2 sequences are MGHRA and YSYEKL. The CDR3 length is 16 residues. Trimming took 4 bases from V and 6 from J; bases not matched to a gene: 5.